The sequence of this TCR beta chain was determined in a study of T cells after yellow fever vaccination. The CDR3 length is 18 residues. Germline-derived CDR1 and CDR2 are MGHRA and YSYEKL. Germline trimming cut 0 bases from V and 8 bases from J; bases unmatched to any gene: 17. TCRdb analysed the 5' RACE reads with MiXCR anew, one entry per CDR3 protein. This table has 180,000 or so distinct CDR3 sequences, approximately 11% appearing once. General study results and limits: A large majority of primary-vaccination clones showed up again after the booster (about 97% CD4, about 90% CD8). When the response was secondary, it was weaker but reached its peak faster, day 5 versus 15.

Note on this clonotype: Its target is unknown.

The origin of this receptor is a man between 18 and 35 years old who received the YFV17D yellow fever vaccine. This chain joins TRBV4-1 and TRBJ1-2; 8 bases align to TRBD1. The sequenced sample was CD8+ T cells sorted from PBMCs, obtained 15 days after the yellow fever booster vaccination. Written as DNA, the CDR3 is TGCGCCAGCAGCCAAGATCGCCAGGGGGCCATCTTCCCCGAGGGCTACACCTTC. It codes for CASSQDRQGAIFPEGYTF.